Presented here are 26 T cell receptor beta chains from one specimen sequenced in a study of T-cell memory formation after mild COVID-19. TCRdb analysed the 5' RACE reads with MiXCR anew, one entry per CDR3 protein. The table records around 340,000 distinct CDR3 sequences, approximately 14% of them present only once. Sequenced input: PBMCs or a T cell subset sorted from them (not recorded which). These receptors were collected from a man aged 18 to 29 who had mild COVID-19 (a few samples of this study predate the infection). Cell type and time point are not known.

This clonotype was recorded at least ten times. The gene calls are TRBV19 and TRBJ2-2; a weak D match, TRBD2 (7 bases). The germline V gene has CDR1 LNHDA and CDR2 SQIVND (reference sequence). This CDR3 region has 15 residues. Trimming removed 10 bases from V and 3 bases from J, with 18 bases in between. CDR3 amino acids: CATARGAGDTGELFF. The CDR3 nucleotides read TGTGCCACCGCCCGGGGGGCAGGGGACACCGGGGAGCTGTTTTTT.

The chain joins TRBV7-2 to TRBJ1-1; D gene uncertain. The CDR3 totals 12 residues. V lost 1 base to trimming and J lost 10 bases, with 10 bases between them. Germline V gives CDR1 SGHTA, CDR2 FQGNSA. CDR3 amino acids: CASSLDFGSAFF. The CDR3 DNA sequence: TGTGCCAGCAGCTTAGATTTCGGGTCAGCTTTCTTT.

The rearrangement uses TRBV6-5 and TRBJ2-7; 7 positions agree with TRBD1. Germline lookup yields CDR1 MNHEY and CDR2 SVGAGI. Trimming cost V 1 base and J 2 bases; bases outside gene matches: 5. The CDR3 loop spans 15 amino acids. The CDR3 spells CASSYWAGTAYEQYF. The CDR3 DNA reads as TGTGCCAGCAGTTACTGGGCCGGGACAGCCTACGAGCAGTACTTC.

Only a few counts were recorded for this clonotype. This sequence joins TRBV4-1 and TRBJ2-5; possible D gene TRBD1, 6 bases. Per germline, CDR1 MGHRA and CDR2 YSYEKL. The CDR3 contains 15 residues. Deletions cut 2 bases from V and 10 bases from J, with 20 bases between. The CDR3 here is CASSQIARGPTVQYF. Here the CDR3 DNA reads TGCGCCAGCAGCCAAATCGCCAGGGGTCCTACGGTCCAGTACTTC.

V and J are TRBV29-1 and TRBJ2-7; D perhaps matches TRBD1 (5 bases). The CDR3 is 13 amino acids. V was trimmed by 5 bases and J by 0 bases, leaving 11 bases between them. CDR1 and CDR2 (germline): SQVTM, ANQGSEA. The CDR3 DNA reads TGCAGCGTTACGGACATGCGCTCCTACGAGCAGTACTTC. This sequence encodes CSVTDMRSYEQYF.

This clonotype appeared a few times. The gene calls are TRBV4-3 and TRBJ1-6, with 8 bases fitting TRBD1. This CDR3 is built from 17 residues. V shed 0 bases and J 7 bases; nucleotides not matched to a gene: 8. CDR1 is LGHNA, CDR2 YSLEER, per germline. The DNA of the CDR3 is TGCGCCAGCAGCCAAGATCATCGGACAGGGCAGAATTCACCCCTCCACTTT. It codes for CASSQDHRTGQNSPLHF.

In its sample, this clonotype was seen many times. The chain carries TRBV7-2 and TRBJ2-7; no clear D gene. Germline V gene lookup returns CDR1 SGHTA and CDR2 FQGNSA. CDR3 length: 10 residues. V dropped 5 bases and J dropped 5 bases, with 4 bases sitting between them. Here the CDR3 DNA reads TGTGCCAGCAGCGGCGACGAGCAGTACTTC. Encoded protein: CASSGDEQYF.

This clonotype was observed a few times. Here the CDR3 reads CASSRLNTGELFF. Written as DNA, the CDR3 is TGTGCCAGCAGTAGGCTAAACACCGGGGAGCTGTTTTTT. The chain uses TRBV25-1 and TRBJ2-2, with D unclear. CDR3 length: 13 amino acids. The ends were cut back, 5 bases at V and 2 bases at J, with 6 bases in the middle. The germline gives CDR1 MGHDK, CDR2 SYGVNS.

This clonotype turned up a few times. The chain has TRBV7-9 and TRBJ1-6; no firm D call. The ends were cut back, 3 bases at V and 6 bases at J, with 9 bases in the middle. The CDR3 loop spans 14 amino acids. Looked up from germline, CDR1 is SEHNR and CDR2 is FQNEAQ (reference sequence). CDR3 bases: TGTGCCAGCAGCTTGCGGACTCCTAATTCACCCCTCCACTTT. It is translated as CASSLRTPNSPLHF.

V usage is TRBV20-1 and J usage is TRBJ2-1; D unresolved. This CDR3 is built from 10 residues. V dropped 4 bases and J dropped 2 bases, with 0 bases sitting between them. CDR1 and CDR2 from the germline V gene are DFQATT and SNEGSKA (reference sequence). The CDR3 sequence is CSATYNEQFF. The DNA of the CDR3 is TGCAGTGCTACCTACAATGAGCAGTTCTTC.

The genes are TRBV10-3 and TRBJ1-5; TRBD1 might be the D (6 bases). CDR3 size: 15 residues. V gave up 10 bases and J gave up 0 bases, with 16 bases separating them. Germline V lookup: CDR1 ENHRY, CDR2 SYGVKD. This chain's CDR3 is CATRPGTSSNQPQHF. The CDR3 DNA follows: TGTGCCACCAGACCCGGGACAAGTAGCAATCAGCCCCAGCATTTT.

This clonotype was found a few times. The J gene is TRBJ2-2, the V gene TRBV2; the match to TRBD1 covers 7 bases. Per germline, CDR1 SNHLY and CDR2 FYNNEI. There are 16 residues in the CDR3. J gave up 0 bases and V 8 bases, and 9 bases lay outside the gene matches. The CDR3 DNA is TGTGCCAGCCTTTTCCTTGGGACAGCGAACACCGGGGAGCTGTTTTTT. Amino acid sequence: CASLFLGTANTGELFF.

V and J are TRBV12-3 or TRBV12-4 and TRBJ1-1; D gene uncertain. V was cut by 6 bases and J by 1 base, with 9 bases left in between. CDR3 size: 13 residues. In DNA, the CDR3 is TGTGCCAGCAGCCAGACACCGAACACTGAAGCTTTCTTT. Translating it yields CASSQTPNTEAFF.

V gene TRBV25-1 combines with J gene TRBJ1-3, with D unresolved. From germline, CDR1 is MGHDK and CDR2 SYGVNS. Trimming removed 3 bases at V and 3 bases at J, with 6 bases between. CDR3 size: 13 residues. DNA of the CDR3: TGTGCCAGCAGTGACGCCGGTGGAAACACCATATATTTT. As protein: CASSDAGGNTIYF.

The genes are TRBV29-1 and TRBJ2-1; 12 bases match TRBD2. J lost 7 bases, V lost 1 base, and 23 bases had no gene match. This CDR3 has 21 amino acids. The V gene's germline CDR1 is SQVTM and CDR2 ANQGSEA. The CDR3 is CSVEAPHGLAGGQWLGNEQFF. The CDR3 DNA is TGCAGCGTTGAAGCCCCGCACGGGCTAGCGGGGGGGCAATGGTTAGGGAATGAGCAGTTCTTC.

This clonotype was seen a handful of times. This chain joins TRBV10-3 and TRBJ2-1; 10 bases fit TRBD2. CDR3 length equals 14 residues. V lost 4 bases and J lost 10; bases outside the gene matches: 7. Germline V gene lookup returns CDR1 ENHRY and CDR2 SYGVKD. DNA for the CDR3: TGTGCCATCAGTGTAGAGCGGGGGGGCGTAGAGCAGTTCTTC. Translating it yields CAISVERGGVEQFF.

The chain recombines TRBV11-2 with TRBJ1-1, with D uncertain. Per the germline V gene, CDR1 is SGHAT and CDR2 is FQNNGV. The CDR3 contains 12 residues. With 0 bases removed from V and 8 bases from J, the gap between germline ends came to 7 bases. The DNA of the CDR3 is TGTGCCAGCAGCTTAGAAGGAGGCGAAGCTTTCTTT. Protein sequence: CASSLEGGEAFF. The full variable domain, in which reference TRBV11-2 and TRBJ1-1 provide the parts outside the CDR3, is EAGVAQSPRYKIIEKRQSVAFWCNPISGHATLYWYQQILGQGPKLLIQFQNNGVVDDSQLPKDRFSAERLKGVDSTLKIQPAKLEDSAVYLCASSLEGGEAFFGQGTRLTVV.

This clonotype was found a few times. The rearrangement uses TRBV5-6 and TRBJ2-7, with D possibly called TRBD1 or TRBD2 (5 bases each). CDR1 and CDR2 (germline): SGHDT, YYEEEE. Trimming left V 3 bases short and J 3 bases short, with 10 bases between. This CDR3 is built from 13 residues. The chain's CDR3 is CASSSGAYYEQYF. The CDR3 DNA is TGTGCCAGCAGCTCCGGGGCTTACTACGAGCAGTACTTC.

The rearrangement joins TRBV15 to TRBJ1-3, with D possibly matching TRBD1 (5 bases). Trimming removed 0 bases from V and 2 bases from J, with 8 bases in between. Germline-derived CDR1 and CDR2 are LNHNV and YYDKDF (reference sequence). The CDR3 runs to 15 residues. CDR3: CATSRDWGPGNTIYF. CDR3 sequence (DNA): TGTGCCACCAGCAGAGATTGGGGCCCTGGAAACACCATATATTTT. Full variable domain (missing parts from reference TRBV15 and TRBJ1-3): DAMVIQNPRYQVTQFGKPVTLSCSQTLNHNVMYWYQQKSSQAPKLLFHYYDKDFNNEADTPDNFQSRRPNTSFCFLDIRSPGLGDTAMYLCATSRDWGPGNTIYFGEGSWLTVV.

This clonotype was counted only a few times. This rearrangement joins TRBV7-3 to TRBJ2-4; TRBD1 or TRBD2 may be the D gene (6 bases each). CDR1 is SGHTA and CDR2 is FQGTGA in the germline V gene. With 7 bases removed from V and 9 bases from J, the gap between germline ends came to 28 bases. The CDR3 is made up of 17 amino acids. DNA for the CDR3: TGTGCCAGCACCCTAGATTCGGAGGTCGCTGGAGGGGGCATTCAGTACTTC. Translation gives CASTLDSEVAGGGIQYF.

The rearrangement links TRBV6-2 or TRBV6-3 to TRBJ2-7, with 9 bases that match TRBD1. The V segment lost 4 bases and the J segment 6 bases; nucleotides outside the gene matches: 7. The CDR3 totals 14 residues. Per germline, CDR1 MNHEY and CDR2 SVGEGT. CDR3 amino acids: CASSSGTGLSEQYF. The CDR3 DNA reads as TGTGCCAGCAGTTCCGGGACAGGGCTGTCCGAGCAGTACTTC.

This chain connects TRBV12-3 or TRBV12-4 to TRBJ1-1; D possibly corresponds to TRBD1 (5 bases). This CDR3 contains 13 residues. Trimming cost V 3 bases and J 3 bases, with 8 bases left between them. The DNA for the CDR3 is TGTGCCAGCAGTTTGATGGGGGACACTGAAGCTTTCTTT. Translation: CASSLMGDTEAFF.

This clonotype was observed a few times. The CDR3 sequence: CASSIVGPGGNEQFF. The CDR3 DNA sequence: TGTGCCAGTAGTATCGTAGGACCGGGAGGCAATGAGCAGTTCTTC. The chain has TRBV19 and TRBJ2-1; 7 bases map to TRBD2. CDR1 is LNHDA and CDR2 is SQIVND in the germline V gene (reference sequence). The CDR3 runs 15 residues. Losses at the gene ends were 3 bases for V and 6 bases for J; bases not matched to a gene: 8.

This clonotype was found many times. The chain employs TRBV9 and TRBJ2-3, with D unclear. Germline-derived CDR1 and CDR2 are SGDLS and YYNGEE. The CDR3 has 15 amino acids. V lost 0 bases to trimming and J lost 3 bases, with 11 bases between them. This CDR3 reads CASSVVGASTDTQYF. CDR3 in DNA: TGTGCCAGCAGCGTAGTCGGAGCGTCTACAGATACGCAGTATTTT.

This clonotype occurred a few times. The J gene is TRBJ2-3, the V gene TRBV9, with 7 positions matching TRBD2. The CDR3 is made up of 16 amino acids. With V trimmed by 0 bases and J by 0 bases, 4 bases remained unmatched. Germline loops: CDR1 SGDLS, CDR2 YYNGEE. For the CDR3, the DNA is TGTGCCAGCAGCGTAGGACTAGCCCCCAGCACAGATACGCAGTATTTT. Amino acids: CASSVGLAPSTDTQYF.

This clonotype was seen only a few times. The V gene is TRBV7-9, the J gene TRBJ2-7; D unresolved. V was pared by 1 base and J by 0 bases, with 10 bases between. The CDR3 loop spans 15 amino acids. The germline CDR1 and CDR2 sequences are SEHNR and FQNEAQ (reference sequence). The CDR3 DNA is TGTGCCAGCAGCTTAGAAGGGATTAGCTCCTACGAGCAGTACGTC. This translates into CASSLEGISSYEQYV.